The source of this T cell receptor (beta chain) is a study of identical twins (dated by TCRdb to the mid-2010s). A note on the overall study: To test whether fetal clonotypes persist, the study used deep sequencing on TCR alpha and beta repertoires from monozygotic twins, unrelated adults of various ages, and cord blood. To rule out contamination, the twin experiments were replicated at different times with different library preparation protocols. The research as a whole found: Because the same donors could not be followed over many years, the conclusions depended on cross-sectional statistical analysis. Zero-insertion analyses could be partly confounded by invariant T cells such as MAIT and iNKT, though diverse VJ usage argued against such confounding for most clonotypes. Out-of-frame TCR alpha sharing in monozygotic twins was systematically underestimated by recombination models, whereas sharing between unrelated individuals was in agreement with the recombination models. Fewer insertions were carried by abundant cord blood beta clonotypes, a similar but weaker trend appeared in young adult naive repertoires, and no such trend appeared in memory repertoires. Compared with coincidental sharing between unrelated individuals, out-of-frame TCR alpha sequences shared between twins showed an excess of sequences with low generation probability. A weaker excess of twin sharing was found in beta out-of-frame sequences because the signal-to-noise ratio was lowered by fewer shared sequences.

As to this clonotype: What antigen it recognizes has not been identified. No much larger clone is present one base from it, and per-base qualities are unavailable.

The germline ends are 10 bases apart after V is trimmed by 2 bases and J by 2 bases. Taken from the germline V gene (reference sequence), the CDR1 and CDR2 loops are MNHNY and SVGAGI. From its cysteine to its phenylalanine, the CDR3 spans 15 amino acids. Only the CDR3 DNA is retained, 45 bases long and in frame from the first base. The receptor library was made with 5' RACE. The sequencer was an Illumina HiSeq 2000. Template switching introduced a universal primer binding site; the final cDNA contained a unique molecular identifier, enabling accurate counting of TCR cDNA molecules. First-strand cDNA for TCR alpha and beta chains was synthesized from specific primers in the conserved constant-segment region. Each cDNA library was double barcoded, with a SMART-Mk sample barcode plus Illumina barcodes, to control for contamination. TruSeq adapter sequences and Illumina sample barcodes were added in two successive PCR steps. The Illumina HiSeq platform was used with custom primers to sequence TCR alpha and beta cDNA libraries. The source study handled its data this way. MiGEC processed the raw reads to extract unique molecular identifiers, while MiXCR was used to determine the CDR3 positions. Recombination models were inferred per individual with the repgenHMM and IGoR tools using an EM algorithm. The analysis of shared clonotypes was done with the tcR package in R, with sharing normalized by the product of cloneset sizes. To study raw recombination free of thymic and clonal selection effects, out-of-frame nonproductive sequences were analyzed. Using fastp at Q25 and MiXCR, TCRdb reprocessed the public reads and kept productive beta chains. Rows are combined by CDR3 protein, so each entry shows the most common genes and DNA. TCRdb, rather than the study authors, made the V and J calls. In all, the sample holds around 1.7 million distinct CDR3 sequences, and around a third of those were seen once. About 0.27% of the sample is taken by the ten largest.

Only healthy Caucasian donors were included. The sequence links TRBV6-6 to TRBJ1-5; the D gene is perhaps TRBD1, from 6 matching bases. Sequencing used cord blood. This TCR was sampled from a newborn girl in good health. The DNA is as follows: TGTGCCAGCAGTTACGCAGGGGTAGGCAATCAGCCCCAGCATTTT. This translates into CASSYAGVGNQPQHF.